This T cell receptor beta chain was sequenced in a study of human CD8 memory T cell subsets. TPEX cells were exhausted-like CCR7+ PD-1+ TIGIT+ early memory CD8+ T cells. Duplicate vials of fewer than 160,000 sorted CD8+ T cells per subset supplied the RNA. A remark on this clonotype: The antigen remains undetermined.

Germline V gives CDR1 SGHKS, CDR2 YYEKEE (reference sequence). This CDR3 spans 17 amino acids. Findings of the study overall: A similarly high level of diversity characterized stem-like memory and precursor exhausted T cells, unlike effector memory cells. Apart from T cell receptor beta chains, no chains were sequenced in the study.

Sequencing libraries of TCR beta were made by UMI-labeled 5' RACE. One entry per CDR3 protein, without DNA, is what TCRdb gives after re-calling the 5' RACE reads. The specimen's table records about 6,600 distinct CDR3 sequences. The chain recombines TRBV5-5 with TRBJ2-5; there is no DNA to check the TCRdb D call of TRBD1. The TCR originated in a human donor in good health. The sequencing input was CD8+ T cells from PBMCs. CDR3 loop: CASSLDFGTGVQETQYF.